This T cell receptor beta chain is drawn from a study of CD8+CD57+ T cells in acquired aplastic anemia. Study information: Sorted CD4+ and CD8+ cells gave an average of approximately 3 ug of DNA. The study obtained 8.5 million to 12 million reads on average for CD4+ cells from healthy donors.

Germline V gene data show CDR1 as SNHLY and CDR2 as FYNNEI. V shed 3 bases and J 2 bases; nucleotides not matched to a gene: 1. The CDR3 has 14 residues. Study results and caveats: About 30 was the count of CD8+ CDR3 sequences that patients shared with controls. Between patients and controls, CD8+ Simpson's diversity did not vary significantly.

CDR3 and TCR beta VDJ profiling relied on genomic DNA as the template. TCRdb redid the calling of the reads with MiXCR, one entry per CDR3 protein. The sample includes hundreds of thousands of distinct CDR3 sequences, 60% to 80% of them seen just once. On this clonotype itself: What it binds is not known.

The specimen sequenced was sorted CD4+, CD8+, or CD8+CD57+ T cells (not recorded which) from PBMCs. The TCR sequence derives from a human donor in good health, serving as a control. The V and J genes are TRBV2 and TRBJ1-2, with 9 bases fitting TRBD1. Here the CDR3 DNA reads TGTGCCAGCAGTGACACAGGGGGCAACTATGGCTACACCTTC. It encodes CASSDTGGNYGYTF.